This T cell receptor (beta chain) is from a study of T cell repertoires in cytomegalovirus infection. TCRdb re-derived calls from the reads in MiXCR, one entry per CDR3 protein. The sample lists around 350,000 distinct CDR3 sequences; 18% were seen once. This clonotype was recorded many times. Its antigen is currently unknown. The CDR3 has 13 residues. Between the trimmed V and J ends, which lost 1 base and 4 bases, there was a span of 7 bases. Germline loops: CDR1 LGHNT, CDR2 FRNRAP. The study, taken as a whole, reports: Identification of carriers of CMV plus the relevant HLA was achieved through cumulative public TCR beta family frequency.

This receptor was obtained from a human donor in good health (CMV status not recorded). Some clones in this sample may be carry-over from other donors' samples. Material for sequencing was PBMCs. The V gene is TRBV12-5, the J gene TRBJ1-2, with a possible D match to TRBD1 (5 bases). CDR3 residues: CASGLGQGYGYTF. Written as DNA, the CDR3 is TGTGCTAGTGGTTTGGGGCAGGGCTATGGCTACACCTTC.